This TCR beta chain was recorded in a study of vaccination effects on CD4 cells after COVID-19. Study background: Either the BNT162b2 or mRNA-1273 vaccine was given to participants in two doses.

The CDR3 is 15 residues long. In germline, CDR1 is LGHDT, CDR2 YNNKEL (reference sequence). Trimming cost V 5 bases and J 8 bases; bases outside gene matches: 8. Sequenced by immunoSEQ multiplex PCR; TCRdb stores in-frame clones only, minus some. Among tens of thousands of clones, more than 80% were seen once, and the ten largest hold roughly 2.7%. A word on this clone: Its antigen remains unidentified.

CD4+ T cells specific for antigen were expanded with viral peptide pools by the ViraFEST assay before sequencing. Following culture for about ten days, CD4+ T cells were isolated. In the vaccine recipients, nucleocapsid antibodies were negative and there was no prior SARS-CoV-2 infection. After around 2 million PBMC were placed in each well, they were cultured with roughly 10 IU/ml IL-2 and approximately 10 ug/ml peptides. Each culture had half its medium swapped for IL-2 medium on days 3 and 7. The TCR originated in a human donor who received a COVID-19 vaccine. This rearrangement joins TRBV3-1 (or the pseudogene TRBV3-2) to TRBJ2-1; 11 bases map to TRBD1. The specimen comprised CD4+ T cells from PBMCs cultured with HCoV-229E spike peptides, sampled before COVID-19 vaccination. The CDR3 loop is CASSNRDRGSYEQFF. The CDR3, as DNA: TGTGCCAGCAGCAACCGGGACAGGGGGTCCTATGAGCAGTTCTTC.